Below, 18 T cell receptor beta chains from the same sample are listed, as sequenced in a study of cytomegalovirus exposure and HLA in healthy donors (TCRdb year 2017). Library preparation was by the immunoSEQ multiplex PCR assay. In its TCRdb copy, this immuneACCESS table keeps in-frame sequences only and misses some clones. Where compared with another copy, unresolved V genes explain less than half of these, and the others have no known cause. Within this sample are 100,000 to 150,000 clones, with approximately 91% of them counted one time only. The ten largest clones capture roughly 2% of the sample. The sequenced sample was PBMCs. Receptor source: a young woman in good health and CMV-seronegative.

The gene calls are TRBV11-2 and TRBJ1-2, with 11 positions matching TRBD1. This CDR3 spans 14 amino acids. V lost 6 bases to trimming and J lost 7 bases; unmatched junction nucleotides: 7. Per germline, CDR1 SGHAT and CDR2 FQNNGV. In DNA, the CDR3 is TGTGCCAGCAGTTACTCCGGGACAGGGGGTGGCTACACCTTC. As protein: CASSYSGTGGGYTF.

V is TRBV19 and J is TRBJ2-5, with D possibly matching TRBD2 (5 bases). Germline loops: CDR1 LNHDA, CDR2 SQIVND (reference sequence). The V gene lost 7 bases and the J gene lost 4 bases, with 19 bases spanning the gap. This CDR3 is 15 amino acids long. Here the CDR3 reads CASNTPGGGSETQYF. CDR3 nucleotide sequence: TGTGCCAGTAACACCCCAGGAGGAGGCTCAGAGACCCAGTACTTC.

This chain connects TRBV19 to TRBJ1-2; tentative D call: TRBD1 (6 bases). The CDR3 sequence is 15 residues long. Germline assignment: CDR1 LNHDA and CDR2 SQIVND (reference sequence). V gave up 4 bases and J gave up 7 bases, with 19 bases separating them. The CDR3 here is CASSNIQGQIPGYTF. CDR3 nucleotides: TGTGCCAGTAGTAATATCCAGGGGCAAATACCTGGCTACACCTTC.

The V gene is TRBV5-4, the J gene TRBJ2-7, with D maybe TRBD1 (5 bases). CDR3 size: 16 residues. V shed 0 bases and J shed 5 bases, with 18 bases lying between them. CDR1 is SGHNT and CDR2 is YYREEE in the germline V gene (reference sequence). CDR3 in DNA: TGTGCCAGCAGCTTGGCCCCAGGGCAGTCTGGGGACGAGCAGTACTTC. Protein sequence: CASSLAPGQSGDEQYF.

This chain connects TRBV11-3 to TRBJ2-1; D possibly corresponds to TRBD2 (6 bases). With 1 base removed from V and 4 bases from J, the gap between germline ends came to 20 bases. Germline V lookup: CDR1 SGHNT, CDR2 YENEEA. There are 18 residues in the CDR3. The CDR3 here is CASSLVGWRADLYNEQFF. In nucleotides, the CDR3 is TGTGCCAGCAGCTTAGTAGGGTGGAGGGCAGATTTGTACAATGAGCAGTTCTTC.

The gene calls are TRBV28 and TRBJ2-3; 13 bases map to TRBD2. Unmatched junction bases numbered 11, after V lost 10 bases and J lost 7 bases. Germline CDR1 is MDHEN and CDR2 is SYDVKM. The length of the CDR3 is 15 residues. CDR3 in amino acids: CATTPGLAGLYTQYF. CDR3 in DNA: TGTGCCACCACCCCGGGACTAGCGGGACTTTATACGCAGTATTTT.

The rearrangement joins TRBV7-9 to TRBJ1-4; weak D call: TRBD1 (6 bases). The CDR3 has 19 residues. The germline gives CDR1 SEHNR, CDR2 FQNEAQ (reference sequence). Trimming removed 2 bases at V and 5 bases at J, with 24 bases between. CDR3 sequence reads: CASSLLSPFGVRGNEKLFF. The DNA for the CDR3 is TGTGCCAGCAGCTTACTATCTCCCTTTGGGGTCAGGGGAAATGAAAAACTGTTTTTT.

The rearrangement uses TRBV2 and TRBJ1-1, with TRBD1 identical over 9 bases. This CDR3 is 16 amino acids long. The ends lost 4 bases at V and 4 bases at J; junction bases unmatched: 10. Germline assignment: CDR1 SNHLY and CDR2 FYNNEI. CDR3 DNA sequence: TGTGCCAGCAGTGCGAGACACAGGGGGCCGAGCACTGAAGCTTTCTTT. It encodes CASSARHRGPSTEAFF.

The rearrangement links TRBV5-6 to TRBJ1-3; D is possibly TRBD1 (6 bases). Trimming removed 4 bases at V and 0 bases at J, with 14 bases between. This CDR3 has 16 amino acids. The germline CDR1 and CDR2 sequences are SGHDT and YYEEEE. The CDR3 DNA is TGTGCCAGCAGCCGTGCGGCAGGGGCCTCTGGAAACACCATATATTTT. Translated: CASSRAAGASGNTIYF.

The rearrangement joins TRBV9 to TRBJ2-7; a possible D gene is TRBD2 (5 bases). This CDR3 is 15 amino acids long. Germline V gene sequence: CDR1 SGDLS, CDR2 YYNGEE. The ends were cut back, 0 bases at V and 0 bases at J, with 10 bases in the middle. The DNA of the CDR3 is TGTGCCAGCAGCGTAGGGACTTTAAGCTCCTACGAGCAGTACTTC. Protein sequence: CASSVGTLSSYEQYF. Filled out from reference TRBV9 and TRBJ2-7, the complete variable domain reads DSGVTQTPKHLITATGQRVTLRCSPRSGDLSVYWYQQSLDQGLQFLIQYYNGEERAKGNILERFSAQQFPDLHSELNLSSLELGDSALYFCASSVGTLSSYEQYFGPGTRLTVT.

This clone was recorded once. The CDR3 DNA sequence: TGTGCCAGCAGCTTATGGGGACAGGGTGGAAAAGAGACCCAGTACTTC. It encodes CASSLWGQGGKETQYF. The chain recombines TRBV11-2 with TRBJ2-5; 9 bases align to TRBD1. V gave up 2 bases and J gave up 3 bases; unmatched junction bases: 7. CDR1 is SGHAT and CDR2 is FQNNGV in the germline V gene. The CDR3 length is 16 residues.

This clone was counted between two and nine times. CDR3 in amino acids: CASSYNGQGNQPQHF. The CDR3 DNA follows: TGTGCCAGCAGTTACAATGGACAGGGGAATCAGCCCCAGCATTTT. The V and J genes are TRBV6-5 and TRBJ1-5; TRBD1 agrees at 9 bases. The junction had 3 bases not matched to a gene; V was cut back by 2 bases and J by 4 bases. This CDR3 comprises 15 residues. CDR1 MNHEY and CDR2 SVGAGI come from the germline V gene.

The V gene is TRBV6-1, the J gene TRBJ2-3; possible D gene TRBD2, 5 bases. Trimming took off 4 bases at V and 1 base at J, with 9 bases between the two ends. Germline V gene data show CDR1 as MNHNS and CDR2 as SASEGT. There are 14 residues in the CDR3. CDR3 coding DNA: TGTGCCAGCAGTGTTAGCGAACGCACAGATACGCAGTATTTT. Translation: CASSVSERTDTQYF.

The chain carries TRBV15 and TRBJ2-1; 8 nucleotides match TRBD1. Germline-derived CDR1 and CDR2 are LNHNV and YYDKDF (reference sequence). The J segment lost 7 bases and the V segment lost 6 bases, leaving 8 bases of the junction unmatched. This CDR3 comprises 14 residues. The CDR3 is CATRGAQGVNEQFF. CDR3 sequence (DNA): TGTGCCACCAGGGGGGCACAGGGGGTAAATGAGCAGTTCTTC.

The V call is TRBV25-1, the J call TRBJ1-2; 7 bases match TRBD1. The J segment lost 7 bases and the V segment lost 5 bases, leaving 7 bases of the junction unmatched. From germline, CDR1 is MGHDK and CDR2 SYGVNS. The CDR3 consists of 13 residues. CDR3 bases: TGTGCCAGCAGTCCTAATTCAGGGGGTGGCTACACCTTC. It specifies CASSPNSGGGYTF.

The rearrangement uses TRBV7-2 and TRBJ2-7; the match to TRBD2 covers 10 bases. CDR1 is SGHTA, CDR2 FQGNSA, per germline. The CDR3 spans 17 residues. Trimming took 4 bases from V and 0 from J; bases not matched to a gene: 9. The chain's CDR3 is CASSYRTSGGSSYEQYF. CDR3 in DNA: TGTGCCAGCAGCTATAGGACTAGCGGAGGTAGCTCCTACGAGCAGTACTTC.

The chain couples TRBV5-1 to TRBJ1-5; D might be TRBD1 (5 bases). The V gene lost 2 bases and the J gene lost 3 bases, with 9 bases spanning the gap. This CDR3 is 14 amino acids long. The germline V gene encodes CDR1 SGHRS and CDR2 YFSETQ. The CDR3 reads CASSFTGPNQPQHF. DNA of the CDR3: TGCGCCAGCAGCTTTACAGGCCCCAATCAGCCCCAGCATTTT.

The chain combines TRBV9 with TRBJ2-5; 10 bases match TRBD1. The V segment lost 4 bases and the J segment 3 bases; nucleotides outside the gene matches: 6. The CDR3 sequence is 15 residues long. Germline V gives CDR1 SGDLS, CDR2 YYNGEE. The CDR3 protein is CASSLGQGVKETQYF. The CDR3 DNA reads as TGTGCCAGCAGCCTAGGACAGGGGGTAAAAGAGACCCAGTACTTC. The variable domain in full, with the rest retrieved from reference TRBV9 and TRBJ2-5, is DSGVTQTPKHLITATGQRVTLRCSPRSGDLSVYWYQQSLDQGLQFLIQYYNGEERAKGNILERFSAQQFPDLHSELNLSSLELGDSALYFCASSLGQGVKETQYFGPGTRLLVL.